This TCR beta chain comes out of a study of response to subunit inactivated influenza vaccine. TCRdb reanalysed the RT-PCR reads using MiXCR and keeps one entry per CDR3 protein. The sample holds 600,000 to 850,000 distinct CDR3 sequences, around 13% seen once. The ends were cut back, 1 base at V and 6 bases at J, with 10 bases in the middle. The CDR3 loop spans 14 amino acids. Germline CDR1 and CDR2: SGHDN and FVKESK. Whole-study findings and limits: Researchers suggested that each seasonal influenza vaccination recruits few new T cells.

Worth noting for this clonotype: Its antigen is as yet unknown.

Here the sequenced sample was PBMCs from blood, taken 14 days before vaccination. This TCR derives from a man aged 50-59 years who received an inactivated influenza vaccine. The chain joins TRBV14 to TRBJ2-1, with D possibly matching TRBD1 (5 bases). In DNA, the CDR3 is TGTGCCAGCAGCCAAGGTTGGGGCGGCAATGAGCAGTTCTTC. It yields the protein CASSQGWGGNEQFF.